This entry concerns a single TCR beta chain. The sample comes from a study of OX40 agonist ivuxolimab in advanced cancers. Produced via immunoSEQ multiplex PCR; TCRdb's table is partial and in-frame only. This table holds over 85,000 clones, around 94% found once. The germline V gene has CDR1 SGDLS and CDR2 YYNGEE. Trimming cost V 0 bases and J 6 bases, with 10 bases left between them. The CDR3 is 15 amino acids. The sequencing used CD4+ or CD8+ T cells sorted from blood, collected in a trial of the OX40 agonist ivuxolimab. The rearrangement uses TRBV9 and TRBJ1-6; possible D gene TRBD1, 5 bases. The TCR sequence derives from an adult with an advanced solid tumor such as melanoma, head and neck, liver or kidney cancer. CDR3 loop: CASSVGAGPNSPLHF. Written as DNA, the CDR3 is TGTGCCAGCAGCGTAGGGGCGGGGCCTAATTCACCCCTCCACTTT. Looking up the rest from reference TRBV9 and TRBJ1-6 gives the full variable domain: DSGVTQTPKHLITATGQRVTLRCSPRSGDLSVYWYQQSLDQGLQFLIQYYNGEERAKGNILERFSAQQFPDLHSELNLSSLELGDSALYFCASSVGAGPNSPLHFGNGTRLTVT.